This T cell receptor (beta chain) appears in the sequencing data of a study of cytomegalovirus exposure and HLA in healthy donors. Study-wide points: For TCR beta chains, V- and J-gene trimming was later linked to a missense DCLRE1C variant.

Researchers ran the PCR with 60 Vbeta and 13 Jbeta primers. Here immunoSEQ multiplex PCR was the method, and the copy in TCRdb shows in-frame clones only, minus some. The sample contains more than 150,000 clones, 70% to 80% of which appear only once. The length of the CDR3 is 16 residues. Germline V gives CDR1 MDHEN, CDR2 SYDVKM. For this clone: Its antigen is unidentified. The junction does not match germline at one end; this may be a read error. At the DNA level, this CDR3 is encoded by other sequences in the same sample as well.

The chain employs TRBV28 and TRBJ1-5; possibly TRBD1 for D (6 bases). The receptor was derived from a man aged 18 to 29 in good health and CMV-seronegative. The sequenced sample was PBMCs. The CDR3: CASSLLTGYSNQPQHF. CDR3 coding DNA: TGTGCCAGCAGCCTTCTCACAGGGTACAGCAACCAGCCCCAGCATTTT.